These T cell receptor beta chains were read from a single sample in a study of T cells in tuberculosis. Assay: immunoSEQ multiplex PCR; the TCRdb copy retains only in-frame clones and omits some. Altogether over 30,000 clones are present, 93% being singletons, with the ten largest covering about an eighth. The material was PBMCs, obtained at tuberculosis diagnosis. The receptors originated from an adult with tuberculosis. The CDR3 runs from the conserved cysteine through the conserved F or W. A D gene is named only where the DNA matches it firmly. The size of a clone is reported for some rows only, either as once, few or many, or as a class for expanded clones.

>.|TRBJ1-1|.|TRBV25-1
CASSQATNTEAFF
TGTGCCAGCAGCCAAGCAACGAACACTGAAGCTTTCTTT
>.|TRBJ2-1|.|TRBV4-1
CASSQDSRSYNEQFF
TGCGCCAGCAGCCAAGATTCCCGCTCCTACAATGAGCAGTTCTTC
>once|TRBJ2-4|TRBD2|TRBV6-1
CASTEGRQRGDIQYF
TGTGCCAGCACCGAAGGTAGACAGCGGGGAGACATTCAGTACTTC
>once|TRBJ1-6|TRBD1|TRBV4-1
CASSQRGTGSSYNSPLHF
TGCGCCAGCAGCCAAAGGGGGACAGGGAGCTCCTATAATTCACCCCTCCACTTT
>.|TRBJ2-7|TRBD1|TRBV14
CASNPTGGYEQYF
TGTGCCAGCAACCCGACAGGGGGCTACGAGCAGTACTTC
>.|TRBJ1-1|TRBD1|TRBV4-1
CASTPGGGVTMNTEAFF
TGCGCCAGCACCCCGGGAGGGGGCGTGACCATGAACACTGAAGCTTTCTTT
>.|TRBJ2-3|.|TRBV4-1
CASSPGARTDTQYF
TGCGCCAGCAGCCCTGGGGCCCGCACAGATACGCAGTATTTT
>.|TRBJ2-7|TRBD1|TRBV27
CASSLQGVHEQYF
TGTGCCAGCAGCCTACAGGGGGTCCACGAGCAGTACTTC
>.|TRBJ2-1|TRBD2|TRBV2
CASTSGVLAEVNHEQFF
TGTGCCAGCACCTCGGGAGTACTAGCGGAGGTAAATCATGAGCAGTTCTTC
>once|TRBJ2-1|TRBD2|TRBV5-1
CASSLGTSGAYNEQFF
TGCGCCAGCAGCTTGGGGACTAGCGGGGCCTACAATGAGCAGTTCTTC
>.|TRBJ2-4|TRBD2|TRBV5-8
CASSYLTSGTARNIQYF
TGTGCCAGCAGCTACCTGACTAGCGGCACGGCGAGAAACATTCAGTACTTC
>.|TRBJ2-1|.|TRBV5-4
CASSLDGGYNEQFF
TGTGCCAGCAGCTTGGACGGGGGATACAATGAGCAGTTCTTC
>.|TRBJ2-5|.|TRBV28
CASFSPQGQETQYF
TGTGCCAGCTTCTCCCCGCAGGGGCAAGAGACCCAGTACTTC
>.|TRBJ1-1|.|TRBV6-1
CASTRGEAFF
TGTGCCAGCACCAGGGGTGAAGCTTTCTTT
>.|TRBJ2-1|TRBD1|TRBV30
CAWIRTGEGRGNEQFF
TGTGCCTGGATTCGGACAGGGGAAGGTCGCGGCAATGAGCAGTTCTTC
>.|TRBJ2-1|.|TRBV19
CASSIVSGSNSYNEQFF
TGTGCCAGTAGTATAGTGTCGGGGAGCAACTCCTACAATGAGCAGTTCTTC
>.|TRBJ1-3|.|TRBV5-4
CASSPGERGSGNTIYF
TGTGCCAGCAGCCCCGGAGAAAGGGGCTCTGGAAACACCATATATTTT
>.|TRBJ2-7|TRBD2|TRBV4-1
CASSQSIYSGRSDEQYF
TGCGCCAGCAGCCAGAGTATCTATAGCGGGAGGTCGGACGAGCAGTACTTC
>few|TRBJ2-7|.|TRBV11-3
CASTPEVAASYEQYF
TGTGCCAGCACCCCCGAGGTAGCGGCCTCCTACGAGCAGTACTTC
>.|TRBJ2-3|TRBD2|TRBV12-5
CASGLVPPWAGVSPSTDTQYF
TGTGCTAGTGGTTTGGTCCCTCCGTGGGCGGGAGTATCCCCTAGCACAGATACGCAGTATTTT
>.|TRBJ1-6|.|TRBV6-6
CASSYFGQLNSPLHF
TGTGCCAGCAGTTACTTCGGACAGTTAAATTCACCCCTCCACTTT
>.|TRBJ2-7|.|TRBV4-2
CASSRGTGTYEQYF
TGTGCCAGCAGCAGGGGAACAGGGACGTACGAGCAGTACTTC
>once|TRBJ2-5|.|TRBV7-2
CASSLDHDTLQETQYF
TGTGCCAGCAGCTTAGATCACGACACTCTCCAAGAGACCCAGTACTTC
>.|TRBJ1-5|TRBD1|TRBV19
CASSLQGATQPQHF
TGTGCCAGTAGCCTACAGGGGGCGACTCAGCCCCAGCATTTT
>.|TRBJ2-2|.|TRBV29-1
CSVEMQGGTGELFF
TGCAGCGTTGAGATGCAGGGGGGCACCGGGGAGCTGTTTTTT
>.|TRBJ2-2|TRBD2|TRBV5-1
CASSPVLAGGGTGELFF
TGCGCCAGCAGCCCCGTTCTAGCGGGAGGAGGCACCGGGGAGCTGTTTTTT
>.|TRBJ2-7|TRBD1|TRBV27
CASSSGQGPYEQYF
TGTGCCAGCAGTTCGGGACAGGGACCCTACGAGCAGTACTTC
>.|TRBJ2-7|.|TRBV19
CASSIRPGFYEQYF
TGTGCCAGTAGTATCCGTCCGGGGTTCTACGAGCAGTACTTC
>.|TRBJ2-5|.|TRBV12-2
CASRLPRGTGIPWGTQYF
TGTGCAAGTCGCTTACCTCGGGGGACCGGGATCCCGTGGGGGACCCAGTACTTC